What follows are 12 T cell receptor beta chains derived from one specimen sequenced in a study of blood T cell repertoires in COVID-19. The repertoire was sequenced with immunoSEQ multiplex PCR; TCRdb's copy has only in-frame clones and lacks some. There are 310,000 or so clones in the sample; more than 75% occur only once, and roughly 4.1% lies in the top ten. The sample comprised peripheral blood. The receptors stem from a woman aged 45-65 years with active or convalescent COVID-19.

The V call is TRBV19, the J call TRBJ2-7, with TRBD1 as a possible D gene (6 bases). This CDR3 comprises 14 residues. The V end was cut by 4 bases, the J end by 5 bases, with 15 bases between. Germline V lookup: CDR1 LNHDA, CDR2 SQIVND (reference sequence). The CDR3 sequence is CASSNLYRDHEQYF. CDR3 sequence (DNA): TGTGCCAGTAGTAACCTATACAGGGACCACGAGCAGTACTTC.

This sequence joins TRBV11-2 and TRBJ1-2; the D gene is possibly TRBD1 (5 bases). Looked up from germline, CDR1 is SGHAT and CDR2 is FQNNGV. V dropped 0 bases and J dropped 7 bases, with 6 bases sitting between them. This CDR3 spans 12 amino acids. The CDR3 loop reads CASSLDGGGYTF. The CDR3 DNA reads TGTGCCAGCAGCTTAGACGGGGGTGGCTACACCTTC. Filled out from reference TRBV11-2 and TRBJ1-2, the complete variable domain reads EAGVAQSPRYKIIEKRQSVAFWCNPISGHATLYWYQQILGQGPKLLIQFQNNGVVDDSQLPKDRFSAERLKGVDSTLKIQPAKLEDSAVYLCASSLDGGGYTFGSGTRLTVV.

The chain combines TRBV7-9 with TRBJ2-3, with 8 bases lining up with TRBD1. The germline V gene encodes CDR1 SEHNR and CDR2 FQNEAQ (reference sequence). V gave up 7 bases and J gave up 0 bases; unmatched junction bases: 6. The CDR3 extends over 15 amino acids. The CDR3 sequence: CASTLRTGSTDTQYF. CDR3 nucleotide sequence: TGTGCCAGCACCCTGAGGACAGGGAGCACAGATACGCAGTATTTT.

The chain recombines TRBV11-3 with TRBJ2-7; tentative D call: TRBD1 (6 bases). Deletions cut 2 bases from V and 4 bases from J, with 9 bases between. The CDR3 runs 13 residues. From germline, CDR1 is SGHNT and CDR2 YENEEA. CDR3 sequence reads: CASSLLQGYEQYF. The CDR3 nucleotides read TGTGCCAGCAGCTTATTACAGGGATACGAGCAGTACTTC.

The chain employs TRBV27 and TRBJ2-7, with 9 bases that match TRBD1. With 8 bases clipped from V and 6 bases from J, the junction kept 17 bases outside the gene matches. The CDR3 runs to 16 residues. CDR1 is MNHEY and CDR2 is SMNVEV in the germline V gene (reference sequence). CDR3 coding DNA: TGTGCCAGCTCTAAAGTCGGGGGGACAGGGTTCGGCGAGCAGTACTTC. It is translated as CASSKVGGTGFGEQYF.

The chain joins TRBV6-1 to TRBJ2-4, with 8 bases matching TRBD2. V was clipped by 3 bases and J by 1 base; unmatched bases: 8. CDR1 is MNHNS, CDR2 SASEGT, per germline. The CDR3 length is 17 residues. CDR3 amino acids: CASSDIAGGAAKNIQYF. CDR3 bases: TGTGCCAGCAGTGATATCGCGGGAGGTGCGGCCAAAAACATTCAGTACTTC.

This rearrangement joins TRBV9 to TRBJ2-1; 7 bases align to TRBD2. CDR1 and CDR2 from the germline V gene are SGDLS and YYNGEE. The CDR3 sequence is 15 residues long. V shed 4 bases, J shed 8 bases, and the junction held 12 bases outside the gene matches. The CDR3 coding sequence is TGTGCCAGCAGCTGGGGAGGGCGGTTGGGGGATGAGCAGTTCTTC. It is translated as CASSWGGRLGDEQFF.

The J gene is TRBJ2-7, the V gene TRBV7-2; 7 nucleotides line up with TRBD2. Per germline, CDR1 SGHTA and CDR2 FQGNSA. The ends lost 4 bases at V and 4 bases at J; junction bases unmatched: 10. The CDR3 length is 15 residues. The CDR3 here is CASSWGGVANYEQYF. The CDR3 coding sequence is TGTGCCAGCAGCTGGGGGGGTGTGGCCAATTACGAGCAGTACTTC.

The V call is TRBV4-1, the J call TRBJ1-5; perhaps TRBD1 as D (5 bases). Germline CDR1 and CDR2: MGHRA and YSYEKL. V lost 1 base and J lost 5, with 6 bases in between. The CDR3 spans 13 residues. The CDR3 coding sequence is TGCGCCAGCAGCCAAGGGGGGGATCAGCCCCAGCATTTT. Translation gives CASSQGGDQPQHF.

In its sample, this clone was seen a few times. The chain recombines TRBV5-4 with TRBJ1-2; the D is unclear. From germline, CDR1 is SGHNT and CDR2 YYREEE (reference sequence). The CDR3 loop spans 16 amino acids. The ends were cut back, 4 bases at V and 4 bases at J, with 20 bases in the middle. DNA of the CDR3: TGTGCCAGCAGCCCCGATAGGCAGGCCCACTTCTATGGCTACACCTTC. This gives the protein CASSPDRQAHFYGYTF.

V gene TRBV30 combines with J gene TRBJ1-2; a possible D gene is TRBD1 (6 bases). Trimming pared 0 bases from V and 4 bases from J, leaving 12 bases between. Germline CDR1 and CDR2: GTSNPN and SVGIG (reference sequence). The length of the CDR3 is 14 residues. CDR3 sequence reads: CAWSVWGPGYGYTF. CDR3 in DNA: TGTGCCTGGAGTGTTTGGGGGCCTGGCTATGGCTACACCTTC.

This chain joins TRBV30 and TRBJ1-6, with D perhaps matching TRBD1 (5 bases). The CDR3 is 12 residues long. The V and J ends lost 6 bases and 8 bases respectively, with 11 bases between them. Germline CDR1 and CDR2: GTSNPN and SVGIG (reference sequence). This CDR3 reads CACKGDHSPLHF. CDR3 DNA: TGTGCCTGCAAAGGGGATCATTCACCCCTCCACTTT.